This T cell receptor beta chain was sequenced in a study of CD8 T cells in ankylosing spondylitis. Broader study findings: Made up of about eight highly homologous variants, a TCR beta motif appeared characteristic of ankylosing spondylitis blood.

TCRdb itself ran the 5' RACE reads through MiXCR, one entry per CDR3 protein. Among about 90,000 distinct CDR3 sequences listed, about 8.1% were seen once. Worth noting for this clonotype: Its antigen is unknown.

Input material: blood, either unsorted or a sorted T cell fraction (not recorded which). This TCR was recovered from a male donor with ankylosing spondylitis.

Here the CDR3 DNA reads TGTGCCAGCAGCTTAGGCCACGGGGGACAGGGATACAATGAGCAGTTCTTC. This sequence encodes CASSLGHGGQGYNEQFF. The chain couples TRBV13 to TRBJ2-1, with 9 bases aligning to TRBD1. With 0 bases clipped from V and 4 bases from J, the junction kept 7 bases outside the gene matches. This CDR3 has 17 amino acids. Germline lookup yields CDR1 PRHDT and CDR2 FYEKMQ (reference sequence).